The 30 T cell receptor beta chains in this list originate from one sample, sequenced in a study of blood T cells in healthy people across ages. A second roughly 7 to 11 cycle PCR used barcoded and J-beta primers. MiXCR, run by TCRdb on the 5' RACE reads, gives a single entry per CDR3 protein. The sample includes over 1,500,000 distinct CDR3 sequences, about two fifths of them seen just once. Sequencing was carried out using blood. The receptors stem from a human donor in good health.

V gene TRBV6-5 combines with J gene TRBJ2-1; D unresolved. The CDR3 contains 20 residues. Germline V lookup: CDR1 MNHEY, CDR2 SVGAGI. Trimming shortened V by 2 bases and J by 3 bases, and 26 bases separated the two germline ends. CDR3 amino acids: CASSYAYVNLAPNLYNEQFF. As DNA, the CDR3 is TGTGCCAGCAGTTACGCTTACGTAAACCTGGCCCCGAACCTCTACAATGAGCAGTTCTTC.

The V gene is TRBV20-1, the J gene TRBJ2-7; possible D gene TRBD2, 6 bases. This CDR3 has 13 amino acids. The V end lost 5 bases, the J end lost 7 bases, and 18 bases lay between the germline ends. Germline loops: CDR1 DFQATT, CDR2 SNEGSKA (reference sequence). CDR3 nucleotides: TGCAGTGCTCAGGTGGGGGGTTCTGGGGAGCAGTACTTC. It specifies CSAQVGGSGEQYF.

This sequence joins TRBV10-3 and TRBJ2-5; 8 bases map to TRBD2. Germline CDR1 reads ENHRY; CDR2 reads SYGVKD. With 5 bases clipped from V and 4 bases from J, the junction kept 6 bases outside the gene matches. CDR3 length: 14 residues. The CDR3 region is CAISPGTRRETQYF. CDR3 coding DNA: TGTGCCATCAGTCCCGGGACTAGGAGAGAGACCCAGTACTTC.

V gene TRBV12-3 or TRBV12-4 combines with J gene TRBJ2-1; TRBD1 aligns across 9 bases. The CDR3 has 18 residues. J gave up 6 bases and V 5 bases, and 17 bases lay outside the gene matches. The CDR3 DNA reads as TGTGCCAGCAGTCTATTAACGTCAGCGGGACAGGGCTCCAATGAGCAGTTCTTC. Amino acids: CASSLLTSAGQGSNEQFF.

The chain carries TRBV5-1 and TRBJ2-6, with 7 bases that match TRBD1. The length of the CDR3 is 18 residues. Germline lookup yields CDR1 SGHRS and CDR2 YFSETQ. V was pared by 4 bases and J by 2 bases, with 12 bases of the junction left unmatched. CDR3: CASSRFGTALPGANVLTF. The CDR3 region has the DNA TGCGCCAGCAGCCGATTCGGGACAGCCCTTCCTGGGGCCAACGTCCTGACTTTC. Supplemented by reference TRBV5-1 and TRBJ2-6, the full variable domain reads KAGVTQTPRYLIKTRGQQVTLSCSPISGHRSVSWYQQTPGQGLQFLFEYFSETQRNKGNFPGRFSGRQFSNSRSEMNVSTLELGDSALYLCASSRFGTALPGANVLTFGAGSRLTVL.

The chain uses TRBV20-1 and TRBJ1-5; D not resolved. The CDR3 consists of 17 residues. Looked up from germline, CDR1 is DFQATT and CDR2 is SNEGSKA (reference sequence). With 1 base removed from V and 5 bases from J, the gap between germline ends came to 21 bases. The CDR3 DNA reads as TGCAGTGCTAGAGGCCTAGTAGGCAACGAGGTTTATCAGCCCCAGCATTTT. Its translation: CSARGLVGNEVYQPQHF.

The chain combines TRBV5-1 with TRBJ2-3; 16 nucleotides agree with TRBD2. There are 17 residues in the CDR3. From germline, CDR1 is SGHRS and CDR2 YFSETQ. The trim removed 4 bases at V and 4 bases at J, leaving 6 bases unmatched. The CDR3 DNA is TGCGCCAGCAGCAGCGGGACTAGCGGGAGGGCCTCAGATACGCAGTATTTT. It translates to CASSSGTSGRASDTQYF.

The rearrangement joins TRBV5-6 to TRBJ2-2; D is unresolved. Trimming took 7 bases from V and 4 from J, leaving 8 bases between them. The germline gives CDR1 SGHDT, CDR2 YYEEEE. This CDR3 is built from 12 residues. The CDR3 coding sequence is TGTGCCAGCTCACGGTCCACCGGGGAGCTGTTTTTT. Translation gives CASSRSTGELFF.

This chain links TRBV30 with TRBJ2-4, with 11 nucleotides matching TRBD2. The CDR3 is 15 amino acids. After removal of 6 bases from V and 7 bases from J, the junction contained 11 bases not matched to a gene. CDR1 is GTSNPN, CDR2 SVGIG, per germline (reference sequence). The CDR3 is CACTLAGGPRNIQYF. The DNA for the CDR3 is TGTGCCTGTACGTTAGCGGGGGGGCCGAGGAACATTCAGTACTTC.

This clonotype occurred once. The chain couples TRBV5-1 to TRBJ2-1; possibly TRBD1 for D (6 bases). Germline values: CDR1 SGHRS, CDR2 YFSETQ. Trimming took 0 bases from V and 6 from J, leaving 10 bases between them. The CDR3 contains 14 residues. The CDR3 region is CASSLGDTTNEQFF. CDR3 DNA sequence: TGCGCCAGCAGCTTGGGGGACACCACCAATGAGCAGTTCTTC.

This chain joins TRBV4-3 and TRBJ2-3, with a tentative D call TRBD1 (5 bases). V lost 0 bases and J 6 bases, leaving 16 bases between the germline ends. There are 16 residues in the CDR3. Germline V gene sequence: CDR1 LGHNA, CDR2 YSLEER. Here the CDR3 reads CASSQDRGRPTDTQYF. Written as DNA, the CDR3 is TGCGCCAGCAGCCAAGATAGGGGCAGACCCACGGATACGCAGTATTTT.

In its sample, this clonotype was seen a few times. The V and J genes are TRBV29-1 and TRBJ1-2; 7 bases fit TRBD1. CDR3 size: 13 residues. With 5 bases clipped from V and 4 bases from J, the junction kept 7 bases outside the gene matches. From germline, CDR1 is SQVTM and CDR2 ANQGSEA. This CDR3 reads CSVTGTDSYGYTF. CDR3 DNA: TGCAGCGTTACCGGGACAGATAGCTATGGCTACACCTTC.

This clonotype was counted a single time. The chain couples TRBV20-1 to TRBJ2-6, with D unclear. CDR3 length: 18 amino acids. Germline V gives CDR1 DFQATT, CDR2 SNEGSKA (reference sequence). The V end lost 6 bases, the J end lost 0 bases, and 21 bases lay between the germline ends. The chain's CDR3 is CSARPNKEPYSGANVLTF. The CDR3 DNA reads TGCAGTGCAAGACCTAATAAGGAGCCTTACTCTGGGGCCAACGTCCTGACTTTC.

The genes are TRBV12-5 and TRBJ2-4; D is ambiguous. Germline V gene lookup returns CDR1 LGHNT and CDR2 FRNRAP. This CDR3 has 13 residues. Trimming pared 5 bases from V and 8 bases from J, leaving 13 bases between. This chain's CDR3 is CASGPPNADIQYF. The DNA for the CDR3 is TGTGCTAGTGGTCCTCCTAATGCGGACATTCAGTACTTC.

In its sample, this clonotype was seen a few times. The CDR3 here is CSVEETPNGDNEQFF. The CDR3 nucleotides read TGCAGCGTTGAAGAAACACCAAATGGTGACAATGAGCAGTTCTTC. The chain couples TRBV29-1 to TRBJ2-1, with D unclear. The germline V and J ends were trimmed by 0 bases and 5 bases, with 14 bases remaining between them. This CDR3 has 15 amino acids. Per the germline V gene, CDR1 is SQVTM and CDR2 is ANQGSEA.

This sequence joins TRBV20-1 and TRBJ2-7, with 9 bases that match TRBD2. The CDR3 extends over 18 amino acids. Germline V gene lookup returns CDR1 DFQATT and CDR2 SNEGSKA (reference sequence). The junction had 16 bases not matched to a gene; V was cut back by 0 bases and J by 4 bases. This CDR3 reads CSARDPNSLAGVAYEQYF. The CDR3 coding sequence is TGCAGTGCTAGAGACCCAAATTCCTTAGCGGGAGTGGCGTACGAGCAGTACTTC.

This clonotype was seen only a few times. The chain couples TRBV20-1 to TRBJ2-5; 9 bases agree with TRBD1. Judging by the DNA end, TRBJ2-7 fits better; the J call may be wrong. The CDR3 consists of 14 residues. Germline V gene lookup returns CDR1 DFQATT and CDR2 SNEGSKA (reference sequence). DNA for the CDR3: TGCAGTGCTAGAGAAAGGACAGGGGTCTACGAGCAGTACTTC. Its protein is CSARERTGVYEQYF.

This clonotype was seen a handful of times. The V call is TRBV7-2, the J call TRBJ2-5, with D possibly being TRBD1 (6 bases). Germline V gives CDR1 SGHTA, CDR2 FQGNSA. Trimming took 2 bases from V and 10 from J, leaving 11 bases between them. The CDR3 has 12 amino acids. The CDR3 DNA reads as TGTGCCAGCAGCTTATCCAGGGGAAGCCAGTACTTC. This codes for CASSLSRGSQYF.

The rearrangement joins TRBV27 to TRBJ2-1; either TRBD1 or TRBD2 may fit D (6 bases each). The CDR3 is made up of 17 amino acids. Germline lookup yields CDR1 MNHEY and CDR2 SMNVEV (reference sequence). V was clipped by 5 bases and J by 1 base, with 18 bases between them. In DNA form, the CDR3 reads TGTGCCAGCAGTGCCCGGGGGAGAGGGGGGTCCTACAATGAGCAGTTCTTC. Encoded protein: CASSARGRGGSYNEQFF.

The chain is built from TRBV5-1 and TRBJ2-1; D gene unclear. V lost 0 bases and J 3 bases, leaving 10 bases between the germline ends. The CDR3 covers 15 residues. Germline assignment: CDR1 SGHRS and CDR2 YFSETQ. The CDR3 protein is CASSLAGLNYNEQFF. DNA of the CDR3: TGCGCCAGCAGCTTGGCCGGGCTTAACTACAATGAGCAGTTCTTC.

The gene calls are TRBV7-2 and TRBJ2-1, with 9 bases that match TRBD1. Unmatched junction bases numbered 10, after V lost 7 bases and J lost 6 bases. Germline assignment: CDR1 SGHTA and CDR2 FQGNSA. This CDR3 region has 15 residues. The CDR3 loop reads CASTTWTGDSNEQFF. In nucleotides, the CDR3 is TGTGCCAGCACCACCTGGACAGGGGACTCCAATGAGCAGTTCTTC.

This clonotype was seen only once. The junction departs from the called germline gene at one end, perhaps through a read error. J is TRBJ1-1 and V is TRBV7-3; D unresolved. Per germline, CDR1 SGHTA and CDR2 FQGTGA. CDR3 length: 16 residues. CDR3 nucleotides: TGTGCCAACAGCCCAAGGTTCCATTTGAGTGTCACTGAAGCTTTCTTT. This translates into CANSPRFHLSVTEAFF.

This clonotype was detected only once. The chain is built from TRBV9 and TRBJ1-4; 7 bases match TRBD1. CDR3 length equals 15 residues. Germline loops: CDR1 SGDLS, CDR2 YYNGEE. The J segment lost 8 bases and the V segment lost 5 bases, leaving 12 bases of the junction unmatched. This CDR3 is CASSVSWAGGEKLFF. CDR3 DNA sequence: TGTGCCAGCAGTGTTTCATGGGCAGGGGGGGAAAAACTGTTTTTT.

V usage is TRBV9 and J usage is TRBJ1-4; a weak D match, TRBD1 (5 bases). From germline, CDR1 is SGDLS and CDR2 YYNGEE. Trimming took 4 bases from V and 8 from J, leaving 18 bases between them. The CDR3 consists of 15 residues. Here the CDR3 reads CASSLSPGHGEKLFF. CDR3 bases: TGTGCCAGCAGCCTTAGCCCAGGACATGGAGAAAAACTGTTTTTT. Drawing the rest from reference TRBV9 and TRBJ1-4, the complete variable domain is DSGVTQTPKHLITATGQRVTLRCSPRSGDLSVYWYQQSLDQGLQFLIQYYNGEERAKGNILERFSAQQFPDLHSELNLSSLELGDSALYFCASSLSPGHGEKLFFGSGTQLSVL.

There are a few counts of this clonotype. The rearrangement links TRBV20-1 to TRBJ1-2; 12 bases line up with TRBD1. V was pared by 4 bases and J by 5 bases, with 11 bases of the junction left unmatched. Germline lookup yields CDR1 DFQATT and CDR2 SNEGSKA (reference sequence). The CDR3 totals 16 residues. The DNA of the CDR3 is TGCAGTGCTACTCTCGGGACAGGGGGCGCAGGATATGGCTACACCTTC. Translation: CSATLGTGGAGYGYTF.

The chain joins TRBV7-2 to TRBJ2-5; perhaps D is TRBD1 or TRBD2 (6 bases each). Germline CDR1 SGHTA, CDR2 FQGNSA. V lost 5 bases, J lost 5 bases, and 18 bases lay in between. The CDR3 covers 15 residues. The CDR3 here is CASSLRRGAYETQYF. The CDR3 DNA is TGTGCCAGCAGCCTCAGGAGGGGGGCTTACGAGACCCAGTACTTC.

This clonotype showed up just a few times. V is TRBV7-2 and J is TRBJ2-1, with no clear D. Per germline, CDR1 SGHTA and CDR2 FQGNSA. Trimming took 1 base from V and 6 from J, leaving 10 bases between them. The CDR3 covers 14 residues. CDR3 sequence: CASSLDWLLNEQFF. The CDR3 region has the DNA TGTGCCAGCAGCTTAGACTGGCTACTCAATGAGCAGTTCTTC.

The CDR3 loop reads CASRGRQGHNSPLHF. In nucleotides, the CDR3 is TGTGCCAGCAGGGGCCGACAGGGCCATAATTCACCCCTCCACTTT. V gene TRBV6-5 combines with J gene TRBJ1-6; TRBD1 matches 7 bases. Germline V gives CDR1 MNHEY, CDR2 SVGAGI. Unmatched junction bases numbered 7, after V lost 6 bases and J lost 5 bases. This CDR3 region has 15 residues.

This rearrangement joins TRBV6-6 to TRBJ2-1; no definite D call. The length of the CDR3 is 17 residues. With 0 bases removed from V and 6 bases from J, the gap between germline ends came to 18 bases. Germline loops: CDR1 MNHNY, CDR2 SVGAGI (reference sequence). Written as DNA, the CDR3 is TGTGCCAGCAGTTACTCTCTATCGGGCACCTTTATCAATGAGCAGTTCTTC. It translates to CASSYSLSGTFINEQFF.

This clonotype was found a few times. This chain uses TRBV2 with TRBJ1-2; D remains ambiguous. V gave up 6 bases and J gave up 9 bases, with 11 bases separating them. Germline CDR1 and CDR2: SNHLY and FYNNEI. The CDR3 runs to 11 residues. The CDR3 region is CASREGNRYTF. CDR3 in DNA: TGTGCCAGCAGAGAGGGAAATCGCTACACCTTC.